This T cell receptor (beta chain) was documented in a study of chemoradiotherapy in HPV16-positive cancers. Sequencing was performed with immunoSEQ multiplex PCR; in TCRdb, only in-frame clones are kept and a portion is missing. The sample carries roughly 15,000 clones, about four fifths recorded once. The V gene lost 6 bases and the J gene lost 0 bases, with 11 bases spanning the gap. The CDR3 contains 13 residues. Looked up from germline, CDR1 is SQVTM and CDR2 is ANQGSEA. Collection of the sample occurred from a patient who underwent chemoradiotherapy. This TCR was sampled from a human donor with HPV-associated anogenital cancer. V gene TRBV29-1 combines with J gene TRBJ1-1; D may be TRBD1 (6 bases). CDR3 sequence: CSVNRDLNTEAFF. CDR3 DNA: TGCAGCGTCAACAGGGATCTGAACACTGAAGCTTTCTTT.